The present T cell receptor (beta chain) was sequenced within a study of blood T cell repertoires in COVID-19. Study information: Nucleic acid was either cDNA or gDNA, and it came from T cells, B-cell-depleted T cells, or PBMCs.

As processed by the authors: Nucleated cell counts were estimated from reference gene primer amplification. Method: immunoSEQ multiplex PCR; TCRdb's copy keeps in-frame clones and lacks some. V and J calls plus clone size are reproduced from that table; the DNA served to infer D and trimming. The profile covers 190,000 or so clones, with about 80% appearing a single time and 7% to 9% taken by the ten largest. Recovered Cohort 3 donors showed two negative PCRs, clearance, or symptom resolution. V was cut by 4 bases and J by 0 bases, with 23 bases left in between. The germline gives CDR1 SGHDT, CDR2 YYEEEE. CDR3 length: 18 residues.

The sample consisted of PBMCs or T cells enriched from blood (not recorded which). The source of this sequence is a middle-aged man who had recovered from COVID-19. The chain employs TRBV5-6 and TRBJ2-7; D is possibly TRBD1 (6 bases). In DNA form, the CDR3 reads TGTGCCAGCAGCCGAAAGAGGAGGACAGTACTATACTCCTACGAGCAGTACTTC. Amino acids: CASSRKRRTVLYSYEQYF.